The 4 T cell receptor beta chains below all came from one sample that was sequenced in a study of shared clonotypes between healthy human individuals. The data were produced by immunoSEQ multiplex PCR, yet TCRdb's version contains in-frame clones alone and is incomplete. The top ten hold roughly 0.4% of the sample, which has around 1.6 million clones, 98% seen once. The specimen was naive CD4+ T cells sorted from blood. Subset described: CD45RA+ positively selected. The source is a young man in good health.

The CDR3 bases are TGTGCCAGCAGCTTAATGCACACTGAAGCTTTCTTT. Translation: CASSLMHTEAFF. V gene TRBV5-6 combines with J gene TRBJ1-1; no definite D call. CDR1 and CDR2 (germline): SGHDT, YYEEEE. V lost 2 bases and J 3 bases, leaving 5 bases between the germline ends. The CDR3 consists of 12 residues.

This chain links TRBV10-3 with TRBJ2-2; D may be TRBD2 (7 bases). The germline CDR1 and CDR2 sequences are ENHRY and SYGVKD. Deletions cut 7 bases from V and 7 bases from J, with 22 bases between. The CDR3 runs to 16 residues. The CDR3 bases are TGTGCCATCAAGGGGGGGAGGACTACCTTTGACGGGGAGCTGTTTTTT. It is translated as CAIKGGRTTFDGELFF.

The chain joins TRBV27 to TRBJ2-3; possible D gene TRBD2, 6 bases. The CDR3 length is 18 residues. CDR1 MNHEY and CDR2 SMNVEV come from the germline V gene (reference sequence). V lost 1 base, J lost 2 bases, and 19 bases lay in between. This CDR3 reads CASSLYGRSGYPTDTQYF. CDR3 bases: TGTGCCAGCAGTTTATACGGACGGAGCGGGTATCCCACAGATACGCAGTATTTT.

This clone has just one count. The V call is TRBV6-6, the J call TRBJ1-5; D perhaps matches TRBD1 (5 bases). From germline, CDR1 is MNHNY and CDR2 SVGAGI (reference sequence). V was trimmed by 7 bases and J by 11 bases, leaving 15 bases between them. This CDR3 region has 12 residues. Here the CDR3 reads CASTRGTLSQHF. CDR3 DNA: TGTGCCAGCACTCGAGGGACCCTATCCCAGCATTTT.